The 18 T cell receptor beta chains below all came from one sample that was sequenced in a study of blood T cell repertoires in COVID-19. Sequenced by immunoSEQ multiplex PCR; TCRdb stores in-frame clones only, minus some. The sample includes a few hundred thousand clones, around 84% of them seen just once. Sequencing used PBMCs or T cells enriched from blood (not recorded which). The receptors were sampled from a middle-aged woman with acute COVID-19.

This sequence joins TRBV11-2 and TRBJ1-1, with D perhaps matching TRBD1 (5 bases). CDR1 SGHAT and CDR2 FQNNGV come from the germline V gene. This CDR3 has 14 residues. Deletions cut 5 bases from V and 5 bases from J, with 15 bases between. The CDR3 loop is CASSKTVVGTEAFF. CDR3 in DNA: TGTGCCAGCAGCAAGACAGTGGTTGGGACTGAAGCTTTCTTT.

A single count supports this clone. This sequence joins TRBV28 and TRBJ1-3; D is undetermined. The CDR3 sequence is 15 residues long. The V gene lost 5 bases and the J gene lost 2 bases, with 13 bases spanning the gap. Germline loops: CDR1 MDHEN, CDR2 SYDVKM. The DNA for the CDR3 is TGTGCCAGCAGTATTCGGTTTGGTGCTGGAAACACCATATATTTT. It specifies CASSIRFGAGNTIYF.

V usage is TRBV29-1 and J usage is TRBJ2-5; 7 bases align to TRBD2. V gave up 6 bases and J gave up 1 base; unmatched junction bases: 11. The CDR3 extends over 15 amino acids. The V gene's germline CDR1 is SQVTM and CDR2 ANQGSEA. Written as DNA, the CDR3 is TGCAGCGTCCGGGGAGGGTCGCGGAGCCAAGAGACCCAGTACTTC. The encoded protein is CSVRGGSRSQETQYF. The variable domain in full, with the rest retrieved from reference TRBV29-1 and TRBJ2-5, is SAVISQKPSRDICQRGTSLTIQCQVDSQVTMMFWYRQQPGQSLTLIATANQGSEATYESGFVIDKFPISRPNLTFSTLTVSNMSPEDSSIYLCSVRGGSRSQETQYFGPGTRLLVL.

The table lists this clone with a count of one. CDR3 amino acids: CASSPETPGGQPQHF. The CDR3 DNA is TGTGCCAGCTCACCGGAAACCCCAGGAGGACAGCCCCAGCATTTT. The V call is TRBV18, the J call TRBJ1-5; no reliable D call. Trimming stripped 3 bases from V and 7 bases from J, with 16 bases between. Germline CDR1 KGHSH, CDR2 LQKENI. The CDR3 totals 15 residues.

The chain recombines TRBV5-4 with TRBJ2-1, with 8 positions matching TRBD1. V gave up 6 bases and J gave up 7 bases; unmatched junction bases: 12. Looked up from germline, CDR1 is SGHNT and CDR2 is YYREEE (reference sequence). This CDR3 comprises 15 residues. The CDR3 region has the DNA TGTGCCAGCACCAATCCAGCAGGGGGCTGGAATGAGCAGTTCTTC. This gives the protein CASTNPAGGWNEQFF.

This chain links TRBV7-9 with TRBJ2-7; weak D call: TRBD2 (5 bases). The CDR3 has 11 residues. Germline V gene data show CDR1 as SEHNR and CDR2 as FQNEAQ (reference sequence). V was clipped by 3 bases and J by 12 bases, with 12 bases between them. For the CDR3, the DNA is TGTGCCAGCAGCTTCGGAGGCCAGTCGTACTTC. This translates into CASSFGGQSYF.

CDR3 nucleotides: TGTGCCTGGAGGGTATCGGGCGGACTTCCCGGCGAGACCCAGTACTTC. Protein: CAWRVSGGLPGETQYF. V usage is TRBV30 and J usage is TRBJ2-5; perhaps TRBD2 as D (5 bases). CDR1 and CDR2 (germline): GTSNPN, SVGIG (reference sequence). The V gene lost 3 bases and the J gene lost 5 bases, with 22 bases spanning the gap. The CDR3 loop spans 16 amino acids.

The rearrangement uses TRBV2 and TRBJ2-6; D is unclear. Per germline, CDR1 SNHLY and CDR2 FYNNEI. The CDR3 sequence is 14 residues long. Between the trimmed V and J ends, which lost 7 bases and 1 base, there was a span of 8 bases. This CDR3 is CASKVQSGANVLTF. The CDR3 DNA is TGTGCCAGCAAAGTCCAGTCTGGGGCCAACGTCCTGACTTTC.

This clone occurred once. V and J are TRBV27 and TRBJ2-3, with 9 bases lining up with TRBD2. This CDR3 comprises 15 residues. CDR1 MNHEY and CDR2 SMNVEV come from the germline V gene (reference sequence). V lost 6 bases and J lost 6; bases outside the gene matches: 10. CDR3 loop: CASRAAGGPRDTQYF. The CDR3 DNA reads TGTGCCAGCAGAGCGGCGGGAGGGCCTCGGGATACGCAGTATTTT.

The chain combines TRBV15 with TRBJ1-2; 7 nucleotides match TRBD1. The CDR3 has 15 residues. Germline V lookup: CDR1 LNHNV, CDR2 YYDKDF (reference sequence). Trimming removed 1 base from V and 4 bases from J; junction bases left unmatched: 6. CDR3 in amino acids: CATSRVDREAYGYTF. Here the CDR3 DNA reads TGTGCCACCAGCAGAGTCGACAGGGAAGCCTATGGCTACACCTTC.

The chain couples TRBV10-2 to TRBJ2-7; 7 bases line up with TRBD2. This CDR3 is built from 17 residues. CDR1 and CDR2 from the germline V gene are WSHSY and SAAADI. Unmatched junction bases numbered 9, after V lost 0 bases and J lost 1 base. CDR3 protein: CASSESRRWGGSYEQYF. DNA of the CDR3: TGCGCCAGCAGTGAGTCGAGGAGGTGGGGGGGATCCTACGAGCAGTACTTC.

The chain combines TRBV5-1 with TRBJ2-7; the D is unclear. Trimming cost V 0 bases and J 4 bases, with 14 bases left between them. Germline V gene lookup returns CDR1 SGHRS and CDR2 YFSETQ. This CDR3 is 15 amino acids long. CDR3 protein: CASSLAGSTVYEQYF. CDR3 sequence (DNA): TGCGCCAGCAGCTTGGCCGGTTCGACTGTTTACGAGCAGTACTTC.

This chain connects TRBV20-1 to TRBJ2-1; 8 positions agree with TRBD2. The V gene's germline CDR1 is DFQATT and CDR2 SNEGSKA (reference sequence). CDR3 length: 15 amino acids. V was clipped by 3 bases and J by 2 bases; unmatched bases: 6. CDR3: CSASGRREAYNEQFF. The CDR3 DNA sequence: TGCAGTGCTAGTGGTAGGCGGGAGGCCTACAATGAGCAGTTCTTC.

The V gene is TRBV30, the J gene TRBJ2-1; 8 positions match TRBD2. The germline CDR1 and CDR2 sequences are GTSNPN and SVGIG (reference sequence). V was clipped by 3 bases and J by 12 bases; unmatched bases: 10. This CDR3 region has 13 residues. CDR3 amino acids: CAWRGLGNRWQFF. Here the CDR3 DNA reads TGTGCCTGGAGGGGACTAGGGAACAGGTGGCAGTTCTTC.

In this sample, this clone turned up a few times. The V and J genes are TRBV27 and TRBJ2-7, with a possible D match to TRBD1 (6 bases). Trimming removed 5 bases from V and 5 bases from J, with 16 bases in between. CDR1 MNHEY and CDR2 SMNVEV come from the germline V gene (reference sequence). CDR3 length: 14 amino acids. For the CDR3, the DNA is TGTGCCAGCAGTCCCCGACAGGTGACTGACGAGCAGTACTTC. Translating gives CASSPRQVTDEQYF.

This clone was seen a handful of times. The rearrangement links TRBV7-9 to TRBJ2-7; D may be TRBD2 (5 bases). Trimming took 3 bases from V and 7 from J, leaving 16 bases between them. The CDR3 covers 14 residues. CDR1 is SEHNR, CDR2 FQNEAQ, per germline (reference sequence). The CDR3 coding sequence is TGTGCCAGCAGCTTGGCGTCGGGGTGGGGAGAGCAGTACTTC. Translation gives CASSLASGWGEQYF.

This sequence joins TRBV6-5 and TRBJ1-5; D is perhaps TRBD1 (6 bases). The CDR3 consists of 14 residues. Germline V gene data show CDR1 as MNHEY and CDR2 as SVGAGI. Trimming cost V 8 bases and J 8 bases, with 19 bases left between them. The CDR3 region is CASGRAGVGEPQHF. CDR3 nucleotide sequence: TGTGCCAGCGGTCGAGCAGGGGTCGGTGAGCCCCAGCATTTT.

The gene calls are TRBV5-1 and TRBJ1-2, with D unclear. The CDR3 runs 16 residues. With 0 bases removed from V and 3 bases from J, the gap between germline ends came to 15 bases. The germline V gene encodes CDR1 SGHRS and CDR2 YFSETQ. The CDR3 DNA sequence: TGCGCCAGCAGCTTGGACTTAGCGGGGATGGACTATGGCTACACCTTC. Translation: CASSLDLAGMDYGYTF.